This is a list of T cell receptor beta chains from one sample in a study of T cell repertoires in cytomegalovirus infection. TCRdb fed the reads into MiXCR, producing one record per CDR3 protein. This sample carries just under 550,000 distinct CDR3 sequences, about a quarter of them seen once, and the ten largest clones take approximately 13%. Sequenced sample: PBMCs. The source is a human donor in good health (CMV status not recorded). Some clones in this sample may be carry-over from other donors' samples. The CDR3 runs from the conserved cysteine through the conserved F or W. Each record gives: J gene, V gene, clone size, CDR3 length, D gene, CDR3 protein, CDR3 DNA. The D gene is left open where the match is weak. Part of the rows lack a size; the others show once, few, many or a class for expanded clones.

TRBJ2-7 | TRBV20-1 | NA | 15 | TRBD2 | CSAGTSGSMLGEQYF | TGCAGTGCTGGGACTAGCGGGAGTATGTTAGGCGAGCAGTACTTC
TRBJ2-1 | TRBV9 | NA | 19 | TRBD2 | CASSVGIAGGLRLENEQFF | TGTGCCAGCAGCGTAGGGATAGCGGGAGGCCTGAGGCTGGAGAATGAGCAGTTCTTC
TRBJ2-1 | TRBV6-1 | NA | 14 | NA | CASSGSFRLYEQFF | TGTGCCAGCAGTGGTTCCTTCAGACTCTACGAGCAGTTCTTC
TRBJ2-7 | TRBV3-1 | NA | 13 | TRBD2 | CASSRAGVAEQYF | TGTGCCAGCAGCCGAGCGGGAGTAGCCGAGCAGTACTTC
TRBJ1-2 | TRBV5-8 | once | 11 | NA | CASTLDSGYTF | TGTGCCAGCACCCTCGACAGCGGCTACACCTTC
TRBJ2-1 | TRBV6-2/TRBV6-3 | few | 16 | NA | CASSYSTQRSYNEQFF | TGTGCCAGCAGTTACTCGACACAGCGCTCCTACAATGAGCAGTTCTTC
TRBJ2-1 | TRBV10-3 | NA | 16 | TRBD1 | CAISETGTGRGTEQFF | TGTGCCATCAGTGAGACCGGGACAGGAAGGGGGACGGAGCAGTTCTTC
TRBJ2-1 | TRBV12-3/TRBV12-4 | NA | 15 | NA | CASSLGPRPLDEQFF | TGTGCCAGCAGTTTAGGACCGAGACCTTTGGATGAGCAGTTCTTC
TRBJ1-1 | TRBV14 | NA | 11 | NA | CASSHRTEAFF | TGTGCCAGCAGCCACAGGACTGAAGCTTTCTTT
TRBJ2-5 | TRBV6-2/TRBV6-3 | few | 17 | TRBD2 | CASAESASGLQGATQYF | TGTGCCAGCGCCGAATCGGCTAGCGGGCTTCAGGGTGCGACCCAGTACTTC
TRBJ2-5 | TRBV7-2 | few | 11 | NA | CASSQGGTQYF | TGTGCCAGCAGCCAGGGGGGGACCCAGTACTTC
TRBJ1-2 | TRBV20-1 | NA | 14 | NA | CSARGRNGLGGYTF | TGCAGTGCTAGAGGAAGAAACGGCCTGGGGGGCTACACCTTC
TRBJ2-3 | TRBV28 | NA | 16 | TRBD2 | CASSSPRLAVADTQYF | TGTGCCAGCAGTTCCCCACGACTAGCGGTTGCAGATACGCAGTATTTT
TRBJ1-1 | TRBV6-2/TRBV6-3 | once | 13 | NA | CASSYLPVTEAFF | TGTGCCAGCAGTTACCTACCAGTCACTGAAGCTTTCTTT
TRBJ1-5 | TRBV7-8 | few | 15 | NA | CASSLDRFSNQPQHF | TGTGCCAGCAGCTTAGACAGATTTAGCAATCAGCCCCAGCATTTT
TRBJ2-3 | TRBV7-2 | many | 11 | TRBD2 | CASSQRDPQYF | TGTGCCAGCAGCCAGCGGGATCCGCAGTATTTT
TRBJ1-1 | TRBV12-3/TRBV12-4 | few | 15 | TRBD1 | CASSPGTGTFTEAFF | TGTGCCAGCAGTCCCGGGACAGGGACCTTCACTGAAGCTTTCTTT
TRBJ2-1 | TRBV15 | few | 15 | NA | CATSREAGAYNEQFF | TGTGCCACCAGCAGAGAGGCCGGGGCCTACAATGAGCAGTTCTTC
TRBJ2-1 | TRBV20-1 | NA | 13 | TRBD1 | CSAKGAMNNEQFF | TGCAGTGCTAAGGGGGCTATGAACAATGAGCAGTTCTTC
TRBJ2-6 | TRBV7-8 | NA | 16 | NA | CASSLSSRSGANVLTF | TGTGCCAGCAGCTTAAGTTCCAGGTCTGGGGCCAACGTCCTGACTTTC
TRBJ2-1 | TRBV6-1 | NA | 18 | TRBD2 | CASSMLTGGRIPYNEQFF | TGTGCCAGCAGTATGCTTACCGGCGGGAGGATCCCCTACAATGAGCAGTTCTTC
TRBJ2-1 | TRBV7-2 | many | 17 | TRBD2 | CASSSDRTSGRYNEQFF | TGTGCCAGCAGCTCGGACCGGACTAGCGGGAGGTACAATGAGCAGTTCTTC
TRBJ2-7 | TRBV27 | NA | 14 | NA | CATSALGGPRTQYF | TGTGCCACCAGCGCCTTGGGGGGCCCTCGGACGCAGTACTTC
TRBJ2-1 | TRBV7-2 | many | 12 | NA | CASSLLNNEQFF | TGTGCCAGCAGCTTATTGAACAATGAGCAGTTCTTC
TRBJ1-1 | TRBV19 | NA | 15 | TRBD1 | CASSNHRDRGPEAFF | TGTGCCAGTAGTAACCACCGGGACAGGGGGCCTGAAGCTTTCTTT
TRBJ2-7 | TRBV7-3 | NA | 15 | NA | CASSLTAGQTYEQYF | TGTGCCAGCAGCTTAACGGCGGGGCAAACCTACGAGCAGTACTTC
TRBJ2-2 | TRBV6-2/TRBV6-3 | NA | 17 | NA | CASSLHRTSRNTGELFF | TGTGCCAGCAGTTTGCACCGCACTAGCAGAAACACCGGGGAGCTGTTTTTT
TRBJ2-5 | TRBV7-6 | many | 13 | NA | CASSLDGLQTQYF | TGTGCCAGCAGCTTAGACGGGTTGCAGACCCAGTACTTC
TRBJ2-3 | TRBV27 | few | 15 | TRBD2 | CASRSTSGRGDTQYF | TGTGCCAGCAGAAGTACTAGCGGGAGGGGAGATACGCAGTATTTT
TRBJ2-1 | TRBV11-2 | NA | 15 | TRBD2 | CASSSAAGVGGGKFF | TGTGCCAGCAGCTCCGCAGCGGGAGTAGGAGGTGGGAAGTTCTTC
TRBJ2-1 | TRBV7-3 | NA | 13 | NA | CASSSGESGEQFF | TGTGCCAGCAGCTCCGGGGAGAGTGGTGAGCAGTTCTTC
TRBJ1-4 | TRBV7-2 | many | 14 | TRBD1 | CASSFDRGSEKLFF | TGTGCCAGCAGCTTCGACAGGGGTAGTGAAAAACTGTTTTTT
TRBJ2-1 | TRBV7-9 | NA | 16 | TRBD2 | CASSPGGTSGYNEQFF | TGTGCCAGCAGCCCGGGCGGGACTAGCGGGTACAATGAGCAGTTCTTC
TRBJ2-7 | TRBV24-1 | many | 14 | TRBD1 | CATSDSRGWTGQYF | TGTGCCACCAGTGATTCCAGGGGGTGGACTGGGCAGTACTTC
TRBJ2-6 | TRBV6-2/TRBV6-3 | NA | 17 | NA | CASNQPGQSTGANVLTF | TGTGCCAGCAACCAGCCGGGACAATCGACTGGGGCCAACGTCCTGACTTTC
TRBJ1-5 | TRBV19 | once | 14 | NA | CASTPGLWNQPQHF | TGTGCCAGTACCCCGGGACTGTGGAATCAGCCCCAGCATTTT
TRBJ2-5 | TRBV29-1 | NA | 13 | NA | CSVELIIGETQYF | TGCAGCGTTGAGCTTATTATCGGGGAGACCCAGTACTTC
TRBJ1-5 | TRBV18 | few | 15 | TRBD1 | CASSPWTGSNQPQHF | TGTGCCAGCTCACCATGGACAGGTAGCAATCAGCCCCAGCATTTT
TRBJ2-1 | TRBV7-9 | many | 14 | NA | CASSSQTIYNEQFF | TGTGCCAGCAGCTCCCAGACTATCTACAATGAGCAGTTCTTC